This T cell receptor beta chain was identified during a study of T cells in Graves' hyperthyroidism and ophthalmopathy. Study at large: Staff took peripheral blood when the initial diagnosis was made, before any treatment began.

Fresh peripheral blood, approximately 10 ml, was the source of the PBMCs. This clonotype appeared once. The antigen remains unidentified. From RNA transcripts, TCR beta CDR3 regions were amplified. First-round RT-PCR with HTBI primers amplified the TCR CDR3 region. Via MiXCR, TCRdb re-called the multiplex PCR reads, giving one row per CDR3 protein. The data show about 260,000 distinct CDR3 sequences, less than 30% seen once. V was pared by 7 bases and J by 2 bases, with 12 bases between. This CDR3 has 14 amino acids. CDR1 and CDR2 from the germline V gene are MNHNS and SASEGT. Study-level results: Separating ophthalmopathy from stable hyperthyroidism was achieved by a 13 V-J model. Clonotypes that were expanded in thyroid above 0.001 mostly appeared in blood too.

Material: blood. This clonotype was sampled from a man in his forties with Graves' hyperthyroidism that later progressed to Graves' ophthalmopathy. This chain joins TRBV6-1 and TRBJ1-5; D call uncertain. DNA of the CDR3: TGTGCCAGCACGACCGCCGGTGGCAATCAGCCCCAGCATTTT. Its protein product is CASTTAGGNQPQHF.